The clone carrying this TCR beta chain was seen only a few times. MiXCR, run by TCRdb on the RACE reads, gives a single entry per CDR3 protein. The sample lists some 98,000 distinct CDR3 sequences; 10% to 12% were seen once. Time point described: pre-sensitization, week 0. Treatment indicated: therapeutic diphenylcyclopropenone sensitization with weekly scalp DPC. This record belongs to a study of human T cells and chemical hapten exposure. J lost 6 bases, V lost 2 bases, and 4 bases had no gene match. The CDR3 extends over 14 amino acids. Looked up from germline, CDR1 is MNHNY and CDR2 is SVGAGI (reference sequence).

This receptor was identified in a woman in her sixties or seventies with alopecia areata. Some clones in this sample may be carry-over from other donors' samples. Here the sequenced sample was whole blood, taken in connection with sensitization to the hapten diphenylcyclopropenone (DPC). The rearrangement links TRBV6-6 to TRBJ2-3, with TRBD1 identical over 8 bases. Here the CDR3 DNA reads TGTGCCAGCAGTTACCCTCGACAGGGGGATACGCAGTATTTT. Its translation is CASSYPRQGDTQYF.